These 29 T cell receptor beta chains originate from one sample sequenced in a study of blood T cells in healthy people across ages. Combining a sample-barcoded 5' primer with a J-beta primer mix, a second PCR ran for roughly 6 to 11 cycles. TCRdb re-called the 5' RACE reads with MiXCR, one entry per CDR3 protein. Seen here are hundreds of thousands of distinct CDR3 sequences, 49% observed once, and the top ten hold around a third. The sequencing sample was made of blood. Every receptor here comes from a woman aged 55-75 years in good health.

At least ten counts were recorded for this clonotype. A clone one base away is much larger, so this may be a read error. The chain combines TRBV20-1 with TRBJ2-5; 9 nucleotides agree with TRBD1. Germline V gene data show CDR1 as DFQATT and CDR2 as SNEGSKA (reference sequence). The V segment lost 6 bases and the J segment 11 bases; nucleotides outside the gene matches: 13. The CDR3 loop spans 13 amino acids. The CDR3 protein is CSAPGQGAAEQYF. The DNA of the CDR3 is TGCAGTGCCCCGGGACAGGGAGCGGCTGAGCAGTACTTC.

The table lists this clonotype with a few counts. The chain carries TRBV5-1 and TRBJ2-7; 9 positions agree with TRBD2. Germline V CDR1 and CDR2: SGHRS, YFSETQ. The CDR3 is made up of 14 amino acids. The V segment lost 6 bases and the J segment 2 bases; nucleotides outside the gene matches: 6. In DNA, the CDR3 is TGCGCCAGCACTCTGACTAGCGGAGCCTACGAGCAGTACTTC. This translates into CASTLTSGAYEQYF.

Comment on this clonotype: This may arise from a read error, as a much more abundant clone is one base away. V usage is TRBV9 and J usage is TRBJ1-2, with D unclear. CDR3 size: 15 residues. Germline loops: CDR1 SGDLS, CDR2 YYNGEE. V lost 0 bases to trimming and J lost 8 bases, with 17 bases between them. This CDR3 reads CASSVGPQTPRGYTF. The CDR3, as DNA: TGTGCCAGCAGCGTAGGCCCCCAGACACCGCGCGGCTACACCTTC.

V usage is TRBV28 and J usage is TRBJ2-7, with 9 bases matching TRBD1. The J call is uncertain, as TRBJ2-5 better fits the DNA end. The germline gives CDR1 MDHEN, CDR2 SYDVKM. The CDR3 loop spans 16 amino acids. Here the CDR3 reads CASSSIIQGAGETQYF. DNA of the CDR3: TGTGCCAGCAGTTCTATCATACAGGGGGCCGGAGAGACCCAGTACTTC.

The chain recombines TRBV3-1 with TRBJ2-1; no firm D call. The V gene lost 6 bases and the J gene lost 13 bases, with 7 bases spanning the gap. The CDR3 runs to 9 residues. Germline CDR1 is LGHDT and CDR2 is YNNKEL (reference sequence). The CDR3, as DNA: TGTGCCAGCAGGCCCCGTCAGTTCTTC. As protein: CASRPRQFF.

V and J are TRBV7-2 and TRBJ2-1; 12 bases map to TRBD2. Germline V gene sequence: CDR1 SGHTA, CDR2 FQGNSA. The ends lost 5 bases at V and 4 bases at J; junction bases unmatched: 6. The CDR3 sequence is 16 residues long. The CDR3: CASSAWTSGDYNEQFF. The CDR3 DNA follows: TGTGCCAGCAGCGCCTGGACTAGCGGGGATTACAATGAGCAGTTCTTC.

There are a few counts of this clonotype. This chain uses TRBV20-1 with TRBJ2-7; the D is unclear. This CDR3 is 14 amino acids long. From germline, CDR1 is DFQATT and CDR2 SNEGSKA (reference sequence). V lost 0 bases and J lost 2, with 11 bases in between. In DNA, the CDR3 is TGCAGTGCTAGAGATCCACAACAGACCTACGAGCAGTACTTC. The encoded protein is CSARDPQQTYEQYF.

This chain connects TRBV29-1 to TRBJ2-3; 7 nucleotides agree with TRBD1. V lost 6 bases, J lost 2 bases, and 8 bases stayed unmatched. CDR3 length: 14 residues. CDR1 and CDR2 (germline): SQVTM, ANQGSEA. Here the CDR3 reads CSVLKTGHTDTQYF. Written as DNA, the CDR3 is TGCAGCGTATTGAAGACAGGGCACACAGATACGCAGTATTTT.

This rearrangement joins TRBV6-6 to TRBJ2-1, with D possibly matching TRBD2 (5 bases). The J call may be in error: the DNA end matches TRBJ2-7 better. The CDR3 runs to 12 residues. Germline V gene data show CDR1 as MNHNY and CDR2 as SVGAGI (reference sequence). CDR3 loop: CASSYSGSEQYF. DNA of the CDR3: TGTGCCAGCAGTTACTCGGGGAGCGAGCAGTACTTC.

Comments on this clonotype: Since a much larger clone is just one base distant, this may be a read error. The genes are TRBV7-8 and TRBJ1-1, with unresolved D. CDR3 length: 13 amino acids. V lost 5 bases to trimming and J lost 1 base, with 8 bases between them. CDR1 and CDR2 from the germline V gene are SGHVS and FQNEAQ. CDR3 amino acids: CASSKNTNTEAFF. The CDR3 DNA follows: TGTGCCAGCAGCAAAAACACGAACACTGAAGCTTTCTTT.

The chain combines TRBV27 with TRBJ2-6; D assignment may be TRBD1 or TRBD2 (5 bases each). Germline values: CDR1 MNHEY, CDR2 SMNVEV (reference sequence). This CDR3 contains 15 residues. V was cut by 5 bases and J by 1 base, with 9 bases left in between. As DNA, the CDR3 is TGTGCCAGCAGTCCCTGGGGGTCTGGGGCCAACGTCCTGACTTTC. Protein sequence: CASSPWGSGANVLTF.

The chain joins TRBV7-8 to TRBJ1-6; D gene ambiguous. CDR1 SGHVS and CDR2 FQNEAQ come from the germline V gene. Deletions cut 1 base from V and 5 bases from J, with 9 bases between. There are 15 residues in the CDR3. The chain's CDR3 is CASSLGTVDNSPLHF. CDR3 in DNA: TGTGCCAGCAGCTTAGGGACTGTGGATAATTCACCCCTCCACTTT.

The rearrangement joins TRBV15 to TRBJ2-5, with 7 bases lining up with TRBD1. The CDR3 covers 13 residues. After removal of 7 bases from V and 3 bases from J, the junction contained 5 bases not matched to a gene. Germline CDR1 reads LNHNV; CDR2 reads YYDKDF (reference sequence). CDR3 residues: CATTPTGKETQYF. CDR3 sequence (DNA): TGTGCCACCACCCCGACAGGGAAAGAGACCCAGTACTTC.

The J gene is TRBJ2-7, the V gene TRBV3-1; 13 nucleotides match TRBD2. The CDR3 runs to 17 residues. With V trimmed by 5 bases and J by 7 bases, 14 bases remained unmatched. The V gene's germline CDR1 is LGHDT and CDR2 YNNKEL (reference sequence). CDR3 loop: CASSRTSGSRSYNEQYF. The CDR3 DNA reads TGTGCCAGCAGCAGGACTAGCGGGAGCCGCTCCTACAATGAGCAGTACTTC.

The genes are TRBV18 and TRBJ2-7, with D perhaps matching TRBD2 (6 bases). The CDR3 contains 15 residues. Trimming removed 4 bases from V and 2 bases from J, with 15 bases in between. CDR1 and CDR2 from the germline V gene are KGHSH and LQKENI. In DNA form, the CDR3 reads TGTGCCAGCTCACTAAGACTAGAACAGCCCTACGAGCAGTACTTC. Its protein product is CASSLRLEQPYEQYF. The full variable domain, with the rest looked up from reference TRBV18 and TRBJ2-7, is NAGVMQNPRHLVRRRGQEARLRCSPMKGHSHVYWYRQLPEEGLKFMVYLQKENIIDESGMPKERFSAEFPKEGPSILRIQQVVRGDSAAYFCASSLRLEQPYEQYFGPGTRLTVT.

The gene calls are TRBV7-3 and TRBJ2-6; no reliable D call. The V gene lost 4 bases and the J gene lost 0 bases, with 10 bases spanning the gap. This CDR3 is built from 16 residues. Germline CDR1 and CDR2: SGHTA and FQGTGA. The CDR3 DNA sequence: TGTGCCAGCAGCTCACCGGTTGGCTCTGGGGCCAACGTCCTGACTTTC. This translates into CASSSPVGSGANVLTF.

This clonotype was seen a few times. The CDR3: CSATPGLAGYEQFF. The CDR3 nucleotides are TGCAGTGCTACCCCGGGACTAGCGGGATATGAGCAGTTCTTC. V usage is TRBV20-1 and J usage is TRBJ2-1, with 13 bases lining up with TRBD2. Germline V gene lookup returns CDR1 DFQATT and CDR2 SNEGSKA (reference sequence). V gave up 4 bases and J gave up 8 bases; unmatched junction bases: 5. The CDR3 loop spans 14 amino acids.

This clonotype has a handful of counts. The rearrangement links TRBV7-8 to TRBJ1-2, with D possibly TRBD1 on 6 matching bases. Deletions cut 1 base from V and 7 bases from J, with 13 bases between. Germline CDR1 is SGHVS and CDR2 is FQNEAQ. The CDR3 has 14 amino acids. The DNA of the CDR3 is TGTGCCAGCAGCTTAGGGGGGCGGGGTATTGGCTACACCTTC. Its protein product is CASSLGGRGIGYTF.

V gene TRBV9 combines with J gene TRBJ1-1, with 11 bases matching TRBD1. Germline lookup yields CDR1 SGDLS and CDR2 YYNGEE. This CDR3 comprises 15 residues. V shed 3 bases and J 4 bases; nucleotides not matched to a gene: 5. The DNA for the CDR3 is TGTGCCAGCAGCGCTTTCGGACAGGGGGCCACTGAAGCTTTCTTT. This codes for CASSAFGQGATEAFF.

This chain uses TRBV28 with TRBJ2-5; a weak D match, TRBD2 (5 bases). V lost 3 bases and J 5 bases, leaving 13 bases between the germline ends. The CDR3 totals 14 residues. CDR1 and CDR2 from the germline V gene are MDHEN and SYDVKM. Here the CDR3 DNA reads TGTGCCAGCAGTTTTTCGAGGGTCTGGGAGACCCAGTACTTC. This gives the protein CASSFSRVWETQYF.

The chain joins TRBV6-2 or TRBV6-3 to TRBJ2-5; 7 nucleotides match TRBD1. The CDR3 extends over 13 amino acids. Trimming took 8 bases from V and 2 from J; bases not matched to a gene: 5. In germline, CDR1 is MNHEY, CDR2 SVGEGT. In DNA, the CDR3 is TGTGCCAGCCGAGACAGGGTTCAAGAGACCCAGTACTTC. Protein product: CASRDRVQETQYF.

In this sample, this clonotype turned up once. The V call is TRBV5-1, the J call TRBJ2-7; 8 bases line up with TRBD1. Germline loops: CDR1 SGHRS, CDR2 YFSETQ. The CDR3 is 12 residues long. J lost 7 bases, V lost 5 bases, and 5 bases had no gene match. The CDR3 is CASRDRDNEQYF. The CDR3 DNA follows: TGCGCCAGCAGGGACAGGGATAATGAGCAGTACTTC.

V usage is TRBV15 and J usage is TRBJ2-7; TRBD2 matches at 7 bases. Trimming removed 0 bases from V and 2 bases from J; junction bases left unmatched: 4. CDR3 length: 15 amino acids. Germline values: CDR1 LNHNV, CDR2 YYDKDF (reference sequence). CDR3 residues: CATSREPAGTYEQYF. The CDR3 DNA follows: TGTGCCACCAGCAGAGAGCCAGCGGGGACCTACGAGCAGTACTTC.

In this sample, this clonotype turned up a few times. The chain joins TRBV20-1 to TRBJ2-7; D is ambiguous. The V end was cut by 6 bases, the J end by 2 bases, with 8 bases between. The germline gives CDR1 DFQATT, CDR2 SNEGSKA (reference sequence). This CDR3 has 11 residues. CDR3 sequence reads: CSAPVPYEQYF. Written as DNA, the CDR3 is TGCAGTGCACCGGTCCCCTACGAGCAGTACTTC.

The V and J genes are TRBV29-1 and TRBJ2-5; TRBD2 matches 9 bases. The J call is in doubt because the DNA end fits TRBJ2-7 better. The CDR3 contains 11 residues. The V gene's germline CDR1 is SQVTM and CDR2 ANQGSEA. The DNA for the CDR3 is TGCAGCGTAAATAGCGGGGGCGAGCAGTACTTC. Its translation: CSVNSGGEQYF.

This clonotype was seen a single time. CDR3 region: CASSQDSGTSGRNEQFF. CDR3 in DNA: TGTGCCAGCAGTCAAGACTCCGGGACTAGCGGGAGGAATGAGCAGTTCTTC. The gene calls are TRBV28 and TRBJ2-1, with 15 bases identical to TRBD2. The CDR3 runs 17 residues. CDR1 and CDR2 from the germline V gene are MDHEN and SYDVKM. V gave up 5 bases and J gave up 7 bases; unmatched junction bases: 9.

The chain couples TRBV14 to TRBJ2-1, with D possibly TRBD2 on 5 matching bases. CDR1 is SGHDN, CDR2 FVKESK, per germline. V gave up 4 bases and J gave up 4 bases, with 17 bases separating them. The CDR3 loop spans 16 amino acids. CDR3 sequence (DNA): TGTGCCAGCAGCCCCCGGGCTAGCAGTCGTTACAATGAGCAGTTCTTC. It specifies CASSPRASSRYNEQFF.

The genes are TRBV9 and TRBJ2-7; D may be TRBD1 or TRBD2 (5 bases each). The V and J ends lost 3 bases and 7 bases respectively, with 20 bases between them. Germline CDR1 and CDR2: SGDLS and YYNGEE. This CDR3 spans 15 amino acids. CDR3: CASSGSGTVVEEQYF. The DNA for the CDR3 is TGTGCCAGCAGCGGCTCCGGGACGGTCGTCGAAGAGCAGTACTTC.

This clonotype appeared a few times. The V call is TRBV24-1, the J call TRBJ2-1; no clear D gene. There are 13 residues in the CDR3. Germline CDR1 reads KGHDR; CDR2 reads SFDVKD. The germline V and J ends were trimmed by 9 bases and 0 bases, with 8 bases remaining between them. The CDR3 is CATSGSSYNEQFF. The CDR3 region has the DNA TGTGCCACCTCGGGCAGCTCCTACAATGAGCAGTTCTTC.